This T cell receptor beta chain derives from a study of OX40 agonist ivuxolimab in advanced cancers. Trimming took 3 bases from V and 4 from J; bases not matched to a gene: 2. Looked up from germline, CDR1 is MRHNA and CDR2 is SNTAGT. CDR3 length: 15 residues. Only in-frame clones appear in the TCRdb table, and some are missing; sequencing was by immunoSEQ multiplex PCR. The table has roughly 60,000 clones, 85% seen once; the top ten hold 4% to 5%. The source is an adult with an advanced solid tumor such as melanoma, head and neck, liver or kidney cancer. The chain carries TRBV6-4 and TRBJ2-3; TRBD2 agrees at 12 bases. The sample here was CD4+ or CD8+ T cells sorted from blood, taken in a trial of the OX40 agonist ivuxolimab. Here the CDR3 reads CASSETSGGSDTQYF. The CDR3 DNA sequence: TGTGCCAGCAGTGAAACTAGCGGGGGGTCAGATACGCAGTATTTT.